This T cell receptor (beta chain) was sequenced in a study of cytomegalovirus exposure and HLA in healthy donors. Study-wide results and caveats: Overall, approximately 150 TCR beta chains were annotated as cytomegalovirus-associated. Some 16,000 TCR beta sequences were associated with HLA alleles at 0.05 false discovery rate in a later analysis.

The donors (healthy individuals) were bone marrow donors. The table lists this clone with a few counts. Its cognate antigen is unknown. The PCR made use of 60 Vbeta and 13 Jbeta primers. Assay: immunoSEQ multiplex PCR; the TCRdb copy retains only in-frame clones and omits some. The table lists about 160,000 clones, about 80% of them singletons. Sequencing used PBMCs. This receptor was taken from a girl aged 5-17 years in good health and CMV-seropositive.

The CDR3 loop is CASSLFIQGTGTEAFF. The CDR3 DNA sequence: TGCGCCAGCAGCTTGTTTATTCAGGGTACCGGTACTGAAGCTTTCTTT. The chain joins TRBV5-1 to TRBJ1-1, with TRBD1 as a possible D gene (5 bases). Trimming removed 1 base from V and 5 bases from J, with 18 bases in between. The CDR3 length is 16 residues. The V gene's germline CDR1 is SGHRS and CDR2 YFSETQ. The whole variable domain, remainder taken from reference TRBV5-1 and TRBJ1-1, is KAGVTQTPRYLIKTRGQQVTLSCSPISGHRSVSWYQQTPGQGLQFLFEYFSETQRNKGNFPGRFSGRQFSNSRSEMNVSTLELGDSALYLCASSLFIQGTGTEAFFGQGTRLTVV.